This TCR beta chain was sequenced for a study of control samples from healthy donors and cancer patients. TCRdb's table, derived via immunoSEQ multiplex PCR, lists solely in-frame clones and lacks some. The table has roughly 130,000 clones, around nine tenths seen once. CDR1 is MNHEY, CDR2 SMNVEV, per germline (reference sequence). CDR3 length: 14 residues. V lost 5 bases and J lost 2, with 13 bases in between. Input material: blood. The rearrangement uses TRBV27 and TRBJ2-7, with a tentative D call TRBD1 (6 bases). The clonotype originates from a man aged 18 to 29 in good health. DNA for the CDR3: TGTGCCAGCAGTACCATCACAGGGACCTACGAGCAGTACTTC. Translating gives CASSTITGTYEQYF.